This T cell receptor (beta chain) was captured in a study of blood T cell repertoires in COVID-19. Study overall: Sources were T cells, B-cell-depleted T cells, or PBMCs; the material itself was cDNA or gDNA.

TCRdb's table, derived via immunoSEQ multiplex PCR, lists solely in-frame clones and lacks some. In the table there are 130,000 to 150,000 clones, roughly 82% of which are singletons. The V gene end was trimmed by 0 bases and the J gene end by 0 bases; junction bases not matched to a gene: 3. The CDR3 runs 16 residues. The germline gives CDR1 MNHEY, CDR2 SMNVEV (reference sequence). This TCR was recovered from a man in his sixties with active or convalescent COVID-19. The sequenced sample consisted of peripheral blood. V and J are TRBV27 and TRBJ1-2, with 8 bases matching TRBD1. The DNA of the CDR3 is TGTGCCAGCAGTTTATCTTCGGGACAGGCTAACTATGGCTACACCTTC. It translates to CASSLSSGQANYGYTF.